This T cell receptor beta chain was captured by sequencing in a study of cytomegalovirus exposure and HLA in healthy donors (dated by TCRdb to 2015 to 2018). With respect to the entire study: According to an earlier analysis of 587 of the donors, some 180 million T cells yielded 117 million unique TCR beta sequences and around 300 Gb of sequence data. HLA typing covered class I and class II loci at four-digit resolution. The T cell repertoires of 666 subjects were profiled by immunosequencing and related to cytomegalovirus serostatus. Every repertoire in the discovery cohort had been generated on one and the same sequencing platform. Four to six DR-DQ haplotypes were handled as single units for association and clustering because linkage in the cohort was strong. An early release that covered approximately 600 HLA-typed donors contained around 330 gigabases of sequencing data and 70 million to 100 million unique TCR sequences. The genetic ancestry cluster associated with self-reported Caucasian donors included about 81% of the roughly 400 genotyped donors. In a later analysis, previously published TCR beta repertoires from about 640 donors were re-analyzed and high-resolution HLA genotyping was added so that TCR occurrence patterns could be studied. Among roughly 400 genotyped donors of the cohort, an average of approximately 220,000 unique TCR beta nucleotide sequences was sequenced per donor, of which about 20% were non-productive. A later genetic analysis took genome-wide SNP genotypes for about three fifths of the roughly 670 donors and used that subset as a discovery cohort. In an earlier analysis of over 550 of the donors, high-throughput TCR beta sequencing was used to judge whether each TCR beta V gene segment behaved as functional or pseudogenic. The later analysis used no new phenotypic data to find candidate immune exposures, relying instead on TCR beta sequences and their occurrence across donors. Donor age, sex, ethnicity and CMV serostatus were compiled alongside the repertoire data. The aim of the study was to test whether cataloging public T cell receptors could identify signatures of past pathogen exposure. Along with the approximately 700-subject first cohort, a separate validation cohort of over a hundred different subjects was used. The number of typed donors differed by locus: about 620-640 for A, B, C, DRB1 and DQB1; approximately 540 for DQA1; 606 for DPA1; and around 470 for DPB1. To predict cytomegalovirus infection status, the study combined high-throughput TCR immunosequencing, statistical association of individual TCRs with disease status, and machine learning.

The library came from the immunoSEQ multiplex PCR assay. The multiplex PCR relied on a mix of 60 forward primers for TCR Vbeta segments and 13 reverse primers for TCR Jbeta segments. A multiplex PCR assay on genomic DNA amplified the CDR3 region of rearranged TCR beta genes. The Illumina HiSeq System was used to sequence the amplified TCR beta libraries as 87-base-pair reads. As for the authors' bioinformatics: In a later analysis, tens of millions of unique TCR beta chains were counted across the approximately 640 repertoires, and roughly 11 million of these chains were shared by at least two donors. Raw reads were error-corrected and collapsed into unique sequences with a nearest-neighbor algorithm that merged closely related sequences to remove PCR and sequencing errors. V, D and J gene segments were assigned by aligning CDR3 sequences to IMGT reference sequences. Each retained sequence needed at least a six-nucleotide match to both a V gene segment and a J gene segment. A rearrangement was called productive if the CDR3 had no stop codons and remained in frame with V and J, and every other rearrangement was called non-productive. CDR3 was defined by IMGT convention, running from the second conserved V-encoded cysteine to the conserved J-encoded phenylalanine. Sequences without an unambiguous match to a single V gene segment were excluded from the earlier analysis of 450 to 650 of the donors. In an earlier analysis of about 590 of the donors, a V segment was called functional when productive rearrangements were above 56.7%, and segregating when the standard deviation between donors exceeded 5%. A statistical classification framework was built for diagnosing cytomegalovirus status from the catalog of TCR beta chain sequences. In a later analysis, TCR nucleotide sequences were compared against IMGT/GENE-DB human TR gene sequences so that V and J genes could be assigned. A later analysis assigned CDR3 sequences and most-parsimonious VDJ recombination scenarios with the TCRdist pipeline. A later analysis defined each TCR beta chain by its CDR3 amino acid sequence plus V-gene family, and excluded reads lacking a unique V-gene family. In a later analysis, approximately 590 highly shared, low-generation-probability nucleotide sequences were removed to address suspected cross-contamination and a sequencing artifact. In a later analysis, a clonal expansion index was calculated for each public chain from normalized within-repertoire ranks of inferred template counts. A later analysis computed generation probabilities with a VDJ recombination model fitted to out-of-frame rearrangements, and checked the results against IGoR. A later analysis scored TCR-TCR, TCR-HLA and TCR-CMV co-occurrence with hypergeometric tests, applying a repertoire-size bias correction to TCR pairs. False discovery rates were estimated in a later analysis by permuting HLA or CMV assignments 20 times. In a later analysis, co-occurring TCRs were grouped using DBSCAN, and TCRdist sequence similarity was added for clustering within HLA-allele-positive subsets. For co-occurrence clustering, repertoires with fewer than 30,000 or more than 120,000 public chains were excluded, along with roughly 5 repertoires with anomalous nucleotide sharing. The clones in this table, taken by TCRdb from immuneACCESS, are in-frame only. Not every clone is retained; where verified, under half of the shortfall comes from an unresolved V gene, and the cause of the rest is unknown. V and J calls and clone size are those listed in that table; D and trimming were worked out from the DNA. This sample gives approximately 160,000 clones in total; about 76% of them show up just once. Jointly, the top ten make up 6% to 8% of the sample.

Counted from cysteine to phenylalanine, this CDR3 has 15 amino acids. The sequence is cut down to CDR3 DNA, 45 bases in frame from base 1. The germline V gene supplies CDR1 ENHRY and CDR2 SYGVKD. V and J lose 6 bases and 5 bases, and a span of 16 bases separates them. Remarks on this clone: Its antigen has not been determined. Per-nucleotide qualities are absent, and no much larger clonotype sits a single base away.

What the work shows at the level of the full study, not this receptor alone: This cohort had only TCR beta chains sequenced, and the lack of alpha or paired-chain data limited which features could be detected. In the study, 150 to 200 TCR beta chains were listed as associated with cytomegalovirus. Specific HLA alleles were associated with some 15,000 TCR beta sequences at a false discovery rate of 0.05 in a later analysis. According to a later analysis, TCR association rates differed among HLA loci, with DRB1 alleles showing the most associated TCRs and HLA-C alleles showing the fewest. Cytomegalovirus status was reported to be diagnosed by the classifier with high specificity and sensitivity in both the original and validation cohorts. Immune exposure information for the cohort was limited to CMV serostatus. Because counts were too low, fewer than 20 rarely observed V segments, including chromosome 9 orphons, were excluded from the earlier analysis of 587 of the donors. A group of highly shared sequence variants was considered likely to be a technical artifact of the sequencing pipeline. In a later genetic analysis, a missense DCLRE1C variant was associated with V-gene and J-gene trimming of TCR beta chains, and the association was replicated in an independent cohort. In a later analysis, HLA-associated TCR beta chains were found to be more clonally expanded and to have lower generation probabilities than equally common non-associated chains. Across donors, most TCR sequences were observed very rarely, whereas some public TCRs were present in many individuals. According to a later analysis, most CMV-associated TCR beta chains appeared to be HLA-restricted, and the HLA associations seemed to be driven largely by CMV exposure. In a later genetic analysis, fewer N-insertions in productive TCRs were reported among donors in an Asian-associated ancestry cluster than the roughly 700-donor mean. According to a later analysis, parvovirus B19, influenza, CMV and Epstein-Barr virus appeared linked to several top co-occurrence clusters. Because HLA typing was missing for some donors at each locus, association tests included only the typed subset. According to the authors, the approach could potentially be generalized to other disease states and immunological phenotypes. Some IMGT-functional V segments, including TRBV6-2 and TRBV6-3, could not be distinguished by the 87-base-pair reads and were therefore excluded. Correlated functional status among segregating V segments might be attributable to linkage disequilibrium, but an unknown experimental factor could not be ruled out. Broadly in line with IMGT annotations, most TCR beta V segments showed up in productive rearrangements about 87% or about 30% of the time in an earlier analysis of approximately 600 of the donors. Three of the identified cytomegalovirus-associated TCR beta chains were confirmed in vitro to be specific for cytomegalovirus antigens. Presence/absence analyses assumed roughly uniform sequencing depth across donors, an assumption that may not hold. A further reported finding was that TCR beta sequences accurately predicted the HLA-A and HLA-B alleles for most subjects in the first cohort. When HLA alleles, especially DR and DQ, strongly co-occurred, attributing TCR associations to individual alleles was difficult.

The cohort comprised 670 or so healthy bone marrow donors. At the time of sampling, all cohort members were nominally healthy, though unrecorded immune exposures were likely present. The donor was CMV seropositive and belonged to the group of more than 250 seropositive cohort members. A peripheral blood sample was collected from each donor, and TCR beta sequencing was performed on peripheral blood mononuclear cells. Genomic DNA was extracted from the blood cell samples with the Qiagen DNeasy Blood Extraction Kit. The sequence came from a male donor in good health and CMV-seropositive. The sequencing sample was made of PBMCs. This sequence uses TRBV10-3 and TRBJ2-2, with a weak D call of TRBD1 (6 bases match). The nucleotides are TGTGCCATCAGGCCCGGTGCAGGGGAGACCGGGGAGCTGTTTTTT. Translated, it reads CAIRPGAGETGELFF.